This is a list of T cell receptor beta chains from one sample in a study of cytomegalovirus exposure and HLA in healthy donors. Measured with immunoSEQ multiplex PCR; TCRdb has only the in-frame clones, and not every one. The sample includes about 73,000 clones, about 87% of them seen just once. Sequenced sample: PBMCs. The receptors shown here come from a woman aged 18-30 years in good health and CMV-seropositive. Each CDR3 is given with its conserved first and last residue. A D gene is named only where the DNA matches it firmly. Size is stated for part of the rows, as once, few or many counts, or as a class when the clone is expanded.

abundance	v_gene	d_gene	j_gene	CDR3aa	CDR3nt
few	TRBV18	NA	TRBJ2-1	CASSTDRYNEQFF	TGTGCCAGCTCGACGGACAGATACAATGAGCAGTTCTTC
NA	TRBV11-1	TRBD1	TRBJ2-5	CASSLDGTGRGETQYF	TGTGCCAGCAGCTTGGATGGGACAGGTCGTGGGGAGACCCAGTACTTC
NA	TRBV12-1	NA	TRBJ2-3	CASILLGLAMTQYF	TGTGCCAGCATCCTTCTGGGCTTAGCGATGACGCAGTATTTT
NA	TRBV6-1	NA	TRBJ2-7	CASSRGHAEQYF	TGTGCCAGCAGCCGCGGACACGCCGAGCAGTACTTC
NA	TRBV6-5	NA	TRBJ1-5	CASSYGAGGNQPQHF	TGTGCCAGCAGTTACGGCGCCGGGGGCAATCAGCCCCAGCATTTT
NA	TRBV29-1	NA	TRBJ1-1	CSVEEVGASGTEAFF	TGCAGCGTTGAAGAAGTAGGGGCCTCGGGCACTGAAGCTTTCTTT
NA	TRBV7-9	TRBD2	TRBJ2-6	CASSPGLAGGAGANVLTF	TGTGCCAGCAGCCCGGGACTAGCGGGAGGAGCTGGGGCCAACGTCCTGACTTTC
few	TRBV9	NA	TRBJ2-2	CASSVGQGRLTGELFF	TGTGCCAGCAGCGTAGGCCAGGGGCGACTCACCGGGGAGCTGTTTTTT
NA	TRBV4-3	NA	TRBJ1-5	CASSQDYRDNYQPQHF	TGCGCCAGCAGCCAAGATTACCGGGACAACTATCAGCCCCAGCATTTT
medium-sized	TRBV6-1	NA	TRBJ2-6	CASSETGSGANVLTF	TGTGCCAGCAGTGAAACGGGTTCCGGGGCCAACGTCCTGACTTTC
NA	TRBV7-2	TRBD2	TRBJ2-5	CASSTGTSGGRETQYF	TGTGCCAGCAGCACGGGCACTAGCGGGGGTCGGGAGACCCAGTACTTC
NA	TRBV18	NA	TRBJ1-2	CASSPPSLGGYTF	TGTGCCAGCTCACCACCCTCCCTGGGCGGCTACACCTTC
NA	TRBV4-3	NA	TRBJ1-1	CASSQDTGQIEAFF	TGCGCCAGCAGCCAAGATACCGGACAGATTGAAGCTTTCTTT